This TCR beta chain was found in a study of PD-L1 blockade in urothelial cancer. About the research overall: The median T cell count in blood samples was some 150,000.

Looked up from germline, CDR1 is SGHRS and CDR2 is YFSETQ. This CDR3 contains 14 residues. The junction had 4 bases not matched to a gene; V was cut back by 5 bases and J by 3 bases. The protocol was immunoSEQ multiplex PCR, while the TCRdb copy is restricted to in-frame clones and leaves out a portion. The sample gives 24,000 or so clones, approximately 90% of which show up once; just over 3% is in the top ten. The clonotype was recovered from a man aged 45-65 years with urothelial cancer. The chain recombines TRBV5-1 with TRBJ2-7; 11 bases map to TRBD1. The sample was PBMCs, taken around atezolizumab (anti-PD-L1) treatment. The CDR3 nucleotides read TGCGCCAGCAGAGCCGGGACAGGGGGCTACGAGCAGTACTTC. Translating it yields CASRAGTGGYEQYF.